This T cell receptor (beta chain) was found in a study of early T cells in non-severe SARS-CoV-2 infection. Study summary: The study sequenced bulk RNA from unsorted whole blood, with chains unpaired. General study points: VDJdb matches were skewed toward anti-spike CD8 T cell responses.

There are 15 residues in the CDR3. J lost 0 bases, V lost 7 bases, and 8 bases had no gene match. In germline, CDR1 is MNHEY, CDR2 SVGEGT. Unique molecular identifiers tagged individual cDNA molecules. Each CDR3 protein is one row after TCRdb ran MiXCR on the 5' RACE reads. The top ten hold under 5% of the sample, which has tens of thousands of distinct CDR3 sequences, approximately 6.9% seen once. In its sample, this clonotype was seen many times. Antigen unknown. The source is an adult who was a healthcare worker with PCR-confirmed SARS-CoV-2 infection or an uninfected control (not recorded which). The sequencing input was whole blood. The rearrangement links TRBV6-2 or TRBV6-3 to TRBJ1-1, with 7 bases that match TRBD1. CDR3 nucleotide sequence: TGTGCCAGCATTTCCCCGGGACAGCTGAACACTGAAGCTTTCTTT. Its translation is CASISPGQLNTEAFF.